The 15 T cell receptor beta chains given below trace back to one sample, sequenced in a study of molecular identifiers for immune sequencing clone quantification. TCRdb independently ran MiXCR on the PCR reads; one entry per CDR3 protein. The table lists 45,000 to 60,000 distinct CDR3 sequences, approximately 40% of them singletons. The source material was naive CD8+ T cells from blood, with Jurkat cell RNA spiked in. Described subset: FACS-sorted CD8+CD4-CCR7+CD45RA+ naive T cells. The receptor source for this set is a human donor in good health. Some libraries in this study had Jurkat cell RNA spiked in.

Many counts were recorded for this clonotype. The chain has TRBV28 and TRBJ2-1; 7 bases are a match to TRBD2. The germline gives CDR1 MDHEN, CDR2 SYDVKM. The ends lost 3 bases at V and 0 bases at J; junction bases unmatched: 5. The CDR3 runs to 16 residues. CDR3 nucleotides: TGTGCCAGCAGTTTCTTCCTAGCGGTCTCCTACAATGAGCAGTTCTTC. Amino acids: CASSFFLAVSYNEQFF.

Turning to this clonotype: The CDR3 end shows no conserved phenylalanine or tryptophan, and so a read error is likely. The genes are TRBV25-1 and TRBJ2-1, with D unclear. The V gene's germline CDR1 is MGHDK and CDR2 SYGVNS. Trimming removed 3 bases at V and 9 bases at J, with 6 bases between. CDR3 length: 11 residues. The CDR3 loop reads CASSDSIEQFY. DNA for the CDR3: TGTGCCAGCAGTGACTCCATTGAGCAGTTCTAC.

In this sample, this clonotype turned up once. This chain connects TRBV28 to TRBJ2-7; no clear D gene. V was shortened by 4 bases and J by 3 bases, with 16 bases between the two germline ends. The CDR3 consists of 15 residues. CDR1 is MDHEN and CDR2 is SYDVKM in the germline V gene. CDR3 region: CASSSPGPLFYEQYF. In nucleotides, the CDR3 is TGTGCCAGCAGTTCCCCCGGTCCCCTCTTCTACGAGCAGTACTTC.

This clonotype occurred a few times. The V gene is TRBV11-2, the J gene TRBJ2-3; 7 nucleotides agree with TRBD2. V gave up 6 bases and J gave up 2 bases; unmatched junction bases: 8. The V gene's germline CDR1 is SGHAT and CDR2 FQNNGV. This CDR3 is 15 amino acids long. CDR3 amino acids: CASRGGDGVTDTQYF. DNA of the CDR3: TGTGCCAGCAGGGGGGGGGACGGAGTCACAGATACGCAGTATTTT.

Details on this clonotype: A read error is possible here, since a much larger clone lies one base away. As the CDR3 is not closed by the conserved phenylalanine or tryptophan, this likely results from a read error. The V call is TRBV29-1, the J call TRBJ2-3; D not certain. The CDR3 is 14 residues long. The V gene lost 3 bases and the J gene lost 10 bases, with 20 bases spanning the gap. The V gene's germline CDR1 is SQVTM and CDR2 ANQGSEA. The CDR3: CSVEIGSIDRAQYL. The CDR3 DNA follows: TGCAGCGTTGAGATAGGGTCGATCGACCGGGCGCAGTATTTA.

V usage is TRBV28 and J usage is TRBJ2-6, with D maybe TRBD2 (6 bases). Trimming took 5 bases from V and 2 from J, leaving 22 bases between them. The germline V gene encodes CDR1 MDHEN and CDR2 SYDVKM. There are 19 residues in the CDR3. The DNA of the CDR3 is TGTGCCAGCAGTCCAAGCCCCACTCGGGAGCCAGCTGGGGCCAACGTCCTGACTTTC. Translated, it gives CASSPSPTREPAGANVLTF.

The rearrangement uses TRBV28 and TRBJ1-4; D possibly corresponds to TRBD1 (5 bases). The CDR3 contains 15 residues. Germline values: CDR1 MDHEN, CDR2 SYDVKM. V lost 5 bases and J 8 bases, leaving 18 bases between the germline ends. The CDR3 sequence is CASSPPGRGGEKLFF. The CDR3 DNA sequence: TGTGCCAGCAGTCCCCCCGGGAGGGGTGGAGAAAAACTGTTTTTT.

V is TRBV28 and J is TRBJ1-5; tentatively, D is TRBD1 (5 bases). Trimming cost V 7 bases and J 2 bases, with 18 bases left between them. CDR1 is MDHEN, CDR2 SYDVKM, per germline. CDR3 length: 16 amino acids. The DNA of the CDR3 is TGTGCCAGCATCCCCATCGGGGACGGGGGCAATCAGCCCCAGCATTTT. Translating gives CASIPIGDGGNQPQHF.

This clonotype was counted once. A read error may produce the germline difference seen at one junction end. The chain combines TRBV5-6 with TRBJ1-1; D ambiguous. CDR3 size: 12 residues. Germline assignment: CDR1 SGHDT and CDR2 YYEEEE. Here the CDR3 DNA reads TGTGCTAGCAGTCACTTCGCTACAGAAGCTTTCTTT. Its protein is CASSHFATEAFF.

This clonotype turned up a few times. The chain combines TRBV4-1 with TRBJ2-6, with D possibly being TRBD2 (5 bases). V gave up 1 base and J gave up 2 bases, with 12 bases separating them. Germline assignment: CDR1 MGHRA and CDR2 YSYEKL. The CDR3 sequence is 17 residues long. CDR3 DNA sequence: TGCGCCAGCAGCCAAGGCCATTCGGGGACTGGGGCCAACGTCCTGACTTTC. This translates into CASSQGHSGTGANVLTF.

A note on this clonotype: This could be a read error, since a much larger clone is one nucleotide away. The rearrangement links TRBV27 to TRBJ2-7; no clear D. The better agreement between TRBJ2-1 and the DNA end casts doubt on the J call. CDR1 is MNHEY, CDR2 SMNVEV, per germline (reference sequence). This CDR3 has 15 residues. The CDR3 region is CASSPTRHFSYEQFF. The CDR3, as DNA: TGTGCCAGCAGCCCGACTCGACATTTCTCCTACGAGCAGTTCTTC.

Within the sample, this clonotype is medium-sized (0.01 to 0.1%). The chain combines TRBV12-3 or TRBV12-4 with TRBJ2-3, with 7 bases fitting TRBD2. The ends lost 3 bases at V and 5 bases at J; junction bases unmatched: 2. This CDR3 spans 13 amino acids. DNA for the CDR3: TGTGCCAGCAGTTTCCCTAGCGGAGATACGCAGTATTTT. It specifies CASSFPSGDTQYF.

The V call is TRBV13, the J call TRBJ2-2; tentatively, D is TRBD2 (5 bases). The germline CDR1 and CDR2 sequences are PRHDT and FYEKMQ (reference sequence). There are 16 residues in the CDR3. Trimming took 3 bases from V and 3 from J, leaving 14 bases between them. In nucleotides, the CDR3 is TGTGCCAGCAGCTTCAGTGGGAGCAGCGACACCGGGGAGCTGTTTTTT. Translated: CASSFSGSSDTGELFF.

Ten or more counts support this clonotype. The CDR3 DNA sequence: TGTGCCAGCAGCCCCAGGGGCGAAAAACTGTTTTTT. This sequence encodes CASSPRGEKLFF. This sequence joins TRBV4-2 and TRBJ1-4, with D maybe TRBD1 (6 bases). V gave up 4 bases and J gave up 8 bases, with 8 bases separating them. Per germline, CDR1 LGHNA and CDR2 YNFKEQ. CDR3 length equals 12 residues.

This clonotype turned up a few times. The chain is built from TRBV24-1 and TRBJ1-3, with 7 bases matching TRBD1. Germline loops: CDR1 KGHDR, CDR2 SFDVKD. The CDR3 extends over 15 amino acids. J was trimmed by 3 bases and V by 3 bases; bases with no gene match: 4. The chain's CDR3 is CATSDPTGDGNTIYF. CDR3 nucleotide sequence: TGTGCCACCAGTGATCCCACAGGGGATGGAAACACCATATATTTT.